The rows below give T cell receptor beta chains drawn from one sample of a study of CD8 T cells in ankylosing spondylitis. Each CDR3 protein is one row after TCRdb ran MiXCR on the 5' RACE reads. The data show 230,000 or so distinct CDR3 sequences, 20% to 30% seen once. The sequencing sample was made of blood, either unsorted or a sorted T cell fraction (not recorded which). Every receptor here comes from a male donor with ankylosing spondylitis or in good health (not recorded which). Each CDR3 is given with its conserved first and last residue. D genes are given only for firm matches. Only part of the rows carry a size: once, few, many, or a class if the clone is expanded.

cdr3_aa: CASSRQGYIDEQYF; cdr3_nt: TGTGCCAGCAGCCGACAGGGGTATATCGACGAGCAGTACTTC; clone_size: NA; d_call: TRBD1; j_call: TRBJ2-7; v_call: TRBV6-1
cdr3_aa: CRAGLEGTDTQYF; cdr3_nt: TGCAGGGCGGGGCTTGAGGGCACAGATACGCAGTATTTT; clone_size: few; d_call: NA; j_call: TRBJ2-3; v_call: TRBV20-1
cdr3_aa: CSAIQAGGADTQYF; cdr3_nt: TGCAGTGCTATCCAGGCGGGGGGAGCAGATACGCAGTATTTT; clone_size: many; d_call: TRBD2; j_call: TRBJ2-3; v_call: TRBV20-1
cdr3_aa: CASRPRLAGQLYEQYF; cdr3_nt: TGTGCCAGCAGACCCCGCTTGGCAGGGCAACTCTACGAGCAGTACTTC; clone_size: few; d_call: NA; j_call: TRBJ2-7; v_call: TRBV6-1
cdr3_aa: CSGRDIRSETQYF; cdr3_nt: TGCAGCGGCCGGGACATCAGATCGGAGACCCAGTACTTC; clone_size: few; d_call: NA; j_call: TRBJ2-5; v_call: TRBV29-1
cdr3_aa: CASSYDGNSPLHF; cdr3_nt: TGTGCCAGCAGTTACGACGGTAATTCACCCCTCCACTTT; clone_size: many; d_call: NA; j_call: TRBJ1-6; v_call: TRBV6-5
cdr3_aa: CSAGTSEPSSYNEQFF; cdr3_nt: TGCAGTGCTGGGACTAGCGAGCCGAGCTCCTACAATGAGCAGTTCTTC; clone_size: NA; d_call: TRBD2; j_call: TRBJ2-1; v_call: TRBV20-1
cdr3_aa: CASRGTEITDTQYF; cdr3_nt: TGTGCCAGCAGGGGGACAGAGATCACAGATACGCAGTATTTT; clone_size: NA; d_call: TRBD1; j_call: TRBJ2-3; v_call: TRBV6-1
cdr3_aa: CASSNKRRNTDTQYF; cdr3_nt: TGTGCCAGCAGCAATAAGCGACGCAACACAGATACGCAGTATTTT; clone_size: few; d_call: NA; j_call: TRBJ2-3; v_call: TRBV21-1
cdr3_aa: CSALAVNEKLFF; cdr3_nt: TGCAGTGCGCTGGCAGTTAATGAAAAACTGTTTTTT; clone_size: few; d_call: NA; j_call: TRBJ1-4; v_call: TRBV20-1
cdr3_aa: CASRPTSGGFNEQFF; cdr3_nt: TGTGCCAGCAGGCCGACTAGCGGGGGATTCAATGAGCAGTTCTTC; clone_size: NA; d_call: TRBD2; j_call: TRBJ2-1; v_call: TRBV12-3/TRBV12-4
cdr3_aa: CSAPQGAGYEQYF; cdr3_nt: TGCAGTGCCCCCCAGGGGGCCGGTTACGAGCAGTACTTC; clone_size: once; d_call: TRBD1; j_call: TRBJ2-7; v_call: TRBV20-1
cdr3_aa: CASSFGTANQPQHF; cdr3_nt: TGTGCCAGCAGTTTTGGGACAGCTAATCAGCCCCAGCATTTT; clone_size: many; d_call: TRBD1; j_call: TRBJ1-5; v_call: TRBV12-3/TRBV12-4
cdr3_aa: CSARVTDTLGQYF; cdr3_nt: TGCAGTGCTAGAGTTACGGACACCCTGGGGCAGTACTTC; clone_size: many; d_call: NA; j_call: TRBJ2-7; v_call: TRBV20-1
cdr3_aa: CSARLEADTQYF; cdr3_nt: TGCAGTGCCCGACTAGAGGCAGATACGCAGTATTTT; clone_size: NA; d_call: NA; j_call: TRBJ2-3; v_call: TRBV20-1
cdr3_aa: CASSHGAGGYGNEQFF; cdr3_nt: TGTGCCAGCAGCCATGGAGCGGGGGGGTACGGGAATGAGCAGTTCTTC; clone_size: many; d_call: TRBD2; j_call: TRBJ2-1; v_call: TRBV4-2
cdr3_aa: CASKDLERENSPLHF; cdr3_nt: TGTGCCAGCAAGGACCTAGAGAGGGAGAATTCACCCCTCCACTTT; clone_size: many; d_call: NA; j_call: TRBJ1-6; v_call: TRBV12-3/TRBV12-4
cdr3_aa: CASAEPSNEKLFF; cdr3_nt: TGCGCCAGCGCGGAGCCCTCGAATGAAAAACTGTTTTTT; clone_size: few; d_call: NA; j_call: TRBJ1-4; v_call: TRBV5-1
cdr3_aa: CASSTQTSGDGSEQFF; cdr3_nt: TGTGCCAGCAGTACCCAGACTAGCGGGGATGGGAGTGAGCAGTTCTTC; clone_size: NA; d_call: TRBD2; j_call: TRBJ2-1; v_call: TRBV12-3/TRBV12-4
cdr3_aa: CASRPGAGGYTF; cdr3_nt: TGTGCCAGCCGCCCAGGGGCGGGGGGCTACACCTTC; clone_size: many; d_call: NA; j_call: TRBJ1-2; v_call: TRBV12-3/TRBV12-4
cdr3_aa: CSARDPRQGSRNTGELFF; cdr3_nt: TGCAGTGCTAGAGATCCGCGGCAGGGTTCCAGGAACACCGGGGAGCTGTTTTTT; clone_size: many; d_call: NA; j_call: TRBJ2-2; v_call: TRBV20-1
cdr3_aa: CASSTVGSYSNQPQHF; cdr3_nt: TGTGCCAGCAGCACCGTCGGATCCTATAGCAATCAGCCCCAGCATTTT; clone_size: NA; d_call: NA; j_call: TRBJ1-5; v_call: TRBV21-1
cdr3_aa: CSARGFSGGYNEQFF; cdr3_nt: TGCAGTGCTAGAGGCTTTAGCGGGGGGTACAATGAGCAGTTCTTC; clone_size: NA; d_call: TRBD2; j_call: TRBJ2-1; v_call: TRBV20-1
cdr3_aa: CASSFPDSFQETQYF; cdr3_nt: TGTGCCAGCAGTTTCCCCGACAGTTTCCAAGAGACCCAGTACTTC; clone_size: many; d_call: NA; j_call: TRBJ2-5; v_call: TRBV12-3/TRBV12-4
cdr3_aa: CSVEGQGSDEQYF; cdr3_nt: TGCAGCGTTGAAGGTCAGGGGAGCGACGAGCAGTACTTC; clone_size: many; d_call: NA; j_call: TRBJ2-7; v_call: TRBV29-1
cdr3_aa: CSASATGGRTEAFF; cdr3_nt: TGCAGTGCTAGTGCGACAGGGGGCAGGACTGAAGCTTTCTTT; clone_size: many; d_call: TRBD1; j_call: TRBJ1-1; v_call: TRBV20-1
cdr3_aa: CASSQRITGPYNEQFF; cdr3_nt: TGTGCCAGCAGCCAGAGAATTACGGGACCTTACAATGAGCAGTTCTTC; clone_size: many; d_call: NA; j_call: TRBJ2-1; v_call: TRBV3-1
cdr3_aa: CASSLERELFF; cdr3_nt: TGCGCCAGCAGCTTAGAGCGGGAGCTGTTTTTT; clone_size: many; d_call: NA; j_call: TRBJ2-2; v_call: TRBV5-1
cdr3_aa: CASSPPQTDTQYF; cdr3_nt: TGTGCCAGCTCACCACCGCAGACAGATACGCAGTATTTT; clone_size: few; d_call: NA; j_call: TRBJ2-3; v_call: TRBV18
cdr3_aa: CASSNGQGVETQYF; cdr3_nt: TGCGCCAGCAGCAACGGACAGGGGGTGGAGACCCAGTACTTC; clone_size: NA; d_call: TRBD1; j_call: TRBJ2-5; v_call: TRBV5-1
cdr3_aa: CASSSTLPIDRSSYEQYF; cdr3_nt: TGCGCCAGCAGCTCTACCCTCCCAATCGACAGGTCCTCCTACGAGCAGTACTTC; clone_size: many; d_call: NA; j_call: TRBJ2-7; v_call: TRBV5-1
cdr3_aa: CASSPGQGAYEQYF; cdr3_nt: TGTGCCAGCTCACCCGGACAGGGGGCCTACGAGCAGTACTTC; clone_size: NA; d_call: TRBD1; j_call: TRBJ2-7; v_call: TRBV18
cdr3_aa: CASSSAGLAGETQYF; cdr3_nt: TGTGCCAGCAGTAGTGCCGGACTAGCCGGAGAGACCCAGTACTTC; clone_size: NA; d_call: TRBD2; j_call: TRBJ2-5; v_call: TRBV12-3/TRBV12-4
cdr3_aa: CSARDLPGQSNEKLFF; cdr3_nt: TGCAGTGCTAGAGATCTGCCCGGACAGTCTAATGAAAAACTGTTTTTT; clone_size: many; d_call: NA; j_call: TRBJ1-4; v_call: TRBV20-1
cdr3_aa: CASSGSPLHTEAFF; cdr3_nt: TGTGCCAGCAGTGGGTCTCCATTGCACACTGAAGCTTTCTTT; clone_size: few; d_call: NA; j_call: TRBJ1-1; v_call: TRBV6-1
cdr3_aa: CASSQDASSSYEQYF; cdr3_nt: TGTGCCAGCAGCCAAGATGCATCTAGCTCCTACGAGCAGTACTTC; clone_size: many; d_call: NA; j_call: TRBJ2-7; v_call: TRBV4-2
cdr3_aa: CSASSSGGIVVEQFF; cdr3_nt: TGCAGTGCTAGTTCTAGCGGGGGGATTGTGGTTGAGCAGTTCTTC; clone_size: few; d_call: TRBD2; j_call: TRBJ2-1; v_call: TRBV20-1